One sample yielded the 20 T cell receptor beta chains listed below, sequenced in a study of blood T cell repertoires in COVID-19. Sequenced by immunoSEQ multiplex PCR; TCRdb stores in-frame clones only, minus some. This sample has some 460,000 clones, with 70% to 90% found just once. Source material: PBMCs or T cells enriched from blood (not recorded which). These receptors came from a woman younger than 35 with acute COVID-19.

This chain connects TRBV12-3 or TRBV12-4 to TRBJ1-1, with D possibly TRBD1 on 5 matching bases. The CDR3 contains 13 residues. V was pared by 7 bases and J by 0 bases, with 9 bases between. CDR3 amino acids: CASTPQVNTEAFF. The CDR3 nucleotides are TGTGCCAGCACCCCACAGGTGAACACTGAAGCTTTCTTT.

V usage is TRBV11-3 and J usage is TRBJ2-3; D unclear. The V gene's germline CDR1 is SGHNT and CDR2 YENEEA. Trimming shortened V by 4 bases and J by 4 bases, and 15 bases separated the two germline ends. The CDR3 covers 15 residues. CDR3 protein: CASSYEGQVSDTQYF. Written as DNA, the CDR3 is TGTGCCAGCAGCTACGAAGGTCAGGTTTCAGATACGCAGTATTTT. Variable domain in full (rest from reference TRBV11-3 and TRBJ2-3): EAGVVQSPRYKIIEKKQPVAFWCNPISGHNTLYWYLQNLGQGPELLIRYENEEAVDDSQLPKDRFSAERLKGVDSTLKIQPAELGDSAVYLCASSYEGQVSDTQYFGPGTRLTVL.

The genes are TRBV19 and TRBJ2-7; 7 nucleotides align to TRBD1. This CDR3 has 14 amino acids. Per germline, CDR1 LNHDA and CDR2 SQIVND (reference sequence). V lost 6 bases and J lost 5; bases outside the gene matches: 10. The CDR3 nucleotides read TGTGCCAGTAGACCAAATGACAGGGACGACGAGCAGTACTTC. Protein: CASRPNDRDDEQYF.

V usage is TRBV5-4 and J usage is TRBJ1-2; possible D gene TRBD1, 5 bases. Trimming cost V 0 bases and J 3 bases, with 9 bases left between them. The CDR3 sequence is 14 residues long. In germline, CDR1 is SGHNT, CDR2 YYREEE (reference sequence). As DNA, the CDR3 is TGTGCCAGCAGCTTGGAGGGGAATTACTATGGCTACACCTTC. Translated: CASSLEGNYYGYTF.

The V call is TRBV11-2, the J call TRBJ2-3, with 8 bases identical to TRBD2. The CDR3 spans 17 residues. After removal of 0 bases from V and 2 bases from J, the junction contained 7 bases not matched to a gene. CDR1 SGHAT and CDR2 FQNNGV come from the germline V gene. The CDR3 nucleotides read TGTGCCAGCAGCTTAGAACTTCTAGCGGGTTACACAGATACGCAGTATTTT. Translating it yields CASSLELLAGYTDTQYF.

The chain couples TRBV4-3 to TRBJ1-2; TRBD1 matches 11 bases. The CDR3 is 14 amino acids. With V trimmed by 6 bases and J by 7 bases, 7 bases remained unmatched. CDR1 and CDR2 (germline): LGHNA, YSLEER. CDR3 DNA sequence: TGCGCCAGCAGTCACGGACAGGGGGCTTCTGGCTACACCTTC. Protein sequence: CASSHGQGASGYTF.

The chain is built from TRBV5-4 and TRBJ2-5; 12 bases are shared with TRBD1. The length of the CDR3 is 16 residues. With V trimmed by 5 bases and J by 5 bases, 10 bases remained unmatched. The germline gives CDR1 SGHNT, CDR2 YYREEE (reference sequence). CDR3 protein: CASRSGTGGLQETQYF. As DNA, the CDR3 is TGTGCCAGCAGGTCCGGGACAGGGGGCCTTCAGGAGACCCAGTACTTC.

The chain has TRBV5-5 and TRBJ2-2; a weak D match, TRBD2 (5 bases). The V end was cut by 9 bases, the J end by 5 bases, with 23 bases between. This CDR3 region has 16 residues. CDR1 is SGHKS and CDR2 is YYEKEE in the germline V gene (reference sequence). CDR3 sequence: CATAMRRESGTGELFF. The CDR3 coding sequence is TGTGCCACCGCTATGAGAAGGGAGTCGGGTACCGGGGAGCTGTTTTTT.

This clone was detected once. Other DNA variants within this sample encode the same CDR3. The chain is built from TRBV27 and TRBJ1-1; tentatively, D is TRBD1 (5 bases). V was clipped by 0 bases and J by 4 bases, with 9 bases between them. Germline CDR1 reads MNHEY; CDR2 reads SMNVEV (reference sequence). This CDR3 spans 14 amino acids. CDR3 DNA: TGTGCCAGCAGTTTATCCGGGGGGATCACTGAAGCTTTCTTT. Translated: CASSLSGGITEAFF.

This clone was observed once. This chain connects TRBV5-5 to TRBJ2-3, with TRBD1 identical over 12 bases. The CDR3 has 15 residues. V lost 7 bases to trimming and J lost 4 bases; unmatched junction nucleotides: 7. Germline CDR1 SGHKS, CDR2 YYEKEE (reference sequence). The CDR3: CASCRGTGGADTQYF. The CDR3 DNA reads as TGTGCCAGCTGCCGTGGGACAGGGGGCGCAGATACGCAGTATTTT.

The V gene is TRBV5-1, the J gene TRBJ2-1, with 7 nucleotides matching TRBD1. Unmatched junction bases numbered 5, after V lost 6 bases and J lost 5 bases. Germline values: CDR1 SGHRS, CDR2 YFSETQ. The CDR3 runs to 13 residues. CDR3 protein: CASTSGQDNEQFF. The CDR3 nucleotides read TGCGCCAGCACCTCCGGACAGGACAATGAGCAGTTCTTC.

A few counts support this clone. The CDR3 spells CASSYTPTGAGYTF. The CDR3 region has the DNA TGTGCCAGCAGTTACACCCCGACGGGAGCTGGCTACACCTTC. This chain links TRBV6-5 with TRBJ1-2; no definite D call. The V end was cut by 2 bases, the J end by 7 bases, with 14 bases between. This CDR3 comprises 14 residues. Looked up from germline, CDR1 is MNHEY and CDR2 is SVGAGI.

The rearrangement links TRBV5-1 to TRBJ1-1; D is unresolved. Germline values: CDR1 SGHRS, CDR2 YFSETQ. This CDR3 is 16 amino acids long. The V gene lost 0 bases and the J gene lost 0 bases, with 12 bases spanning the gap. CDR3 in DNA: TGCGCCAGCAGCTTGGACCAGGCTTCCATGAACACTGAAGCTTTCTTT. This codes for CASSLDQASMNTEAFF.

V gene TRBV2 combines with J gene TRBJ1-1; perhaps TRBD1 as D (5 bases). Germline loops: CDR1 SNHLY, CDR2 FYNNEI. This CDR3 is 12 amino acids long. The V end was cut by 3 bases, the J end by 6 bases, with 8 bases between. CDR3 bases: TGTGCCAGCAGTGAGTACAGGCCTGAAGCTTTCTTT. Amino acid sequence: CASSEYRPEAFF.

The chain carries TRBV18 and TRBJ2-5; unclear D gene. Per the germline V gene, CDR1 is KGHSH and CDR2 is LQKENI. The CDR3 is 14 residues long. Trimming took 1 base from V and 4 from J, leaving 10 bases between them. The CDR3 DNA follows: TGTGCCAGCTCACCACAATCAGTTCGAGAGACCCAGTACTTC. Its translation is CASSPQSVRETQYF. Drawing the rest from reference TRBV18 and TRBJ2-5, the complete variable domain is NAGVMQNPRHLVRRRGQEARLRCSPMKGHSHVYWYRQLPEEGLKFMVYLQKENIIDESGMPKERFSAEFPKEGPSILRIQQVVRGDSAAYFCASSPQSVRETQYFGPGTRLLVL.

V and J are TRBV3-1 (or the pseudogene TRBV3-2) and TRBJ2-2; 8 bases align to TRBD1. With V trimmed by 5 bases and J by 8 bases, 16 bases remained unmatched. Germline V gene sequence: CDR1 LGHDT, CDR2 YNNKEL (reference sequence). The CDR3 covers 17 residues. Here the CDR3 DNA reads TGTGCCAGCAGCGGCCGGGCAGGGGGCAATCTACTAGGGGAGCTGTTTTTT. As protein: CASSGRAGGNLLGELFF.

This clone came up once. The CDR3 DNA reads as TGTGCCACCCGGACGGAGGGAAACACTGAAGCTTTCTTT. Residues: CATRTEGNTEAFF. The genes are TRBV15 and TRBJ1-1, with unresolved D. From germline, CDR1 is LNHNV and CDR2 YYDKDF (reference sequence). There are 13 residues in the CDR3. The V gene lost 8 bases and the J gene lost 2 bases, with 12 bases spanning the gap.

This clone was observed a single time. This rearrangement joins TRBV2 to TRBJ2-1; 9 nucleotides align to TRBD2. After removal of 7 bases from V and 6 bases from J, the junction contained 13 bases not matched to a gene. CDR1 is SNHLY and CDR2 is FYNNEI in the germline V gene. The CDR3 totals 16 residues. CDR3 DNA sequence: TGTGCCAGCACTCCCATGGTGGCGGGAGGGTTCAATGAGCAGTTCTTC. Its protein product is CASTPMVAGGFNEQFF.

A single count supports this clone. The J gene is TRBJ1-6, the V gene TRBV5-1, with D maybe TRBD1 (6 bases). The germline gives CDR1 SGHRS, CDR2 YFSETQ. Trimming stripped 0 bases from V and 13 bases from J, with 20 bases between. The length of the CDR3 is 16 residues. Here the CDR3 reads CASSLEAQNARGPLHF. The CDR3 DNA follows: TGCGCCAGCAGCTTGGAGGCGCAGAACGCCAGGGGTCCCCTCCACTTT.

The CDR3: CASSFARGSYEQYF. CDR3 DNA: TGTGCCAGCAGCTTCGCGCGGGGCTCCTACGAGCAGTACTTC. V usage is TRBV5-5 and J usage is TRBJ2-7, with D perhaps matching TRBD2 (6 bases). Germline V CDR1 and CDR2: SGHKS, YYEKEE (reference sequence). V lost 2 bases to trimming and J lost 0 bases, with 9 bases between them. The CDR3 has 14 amino acids.